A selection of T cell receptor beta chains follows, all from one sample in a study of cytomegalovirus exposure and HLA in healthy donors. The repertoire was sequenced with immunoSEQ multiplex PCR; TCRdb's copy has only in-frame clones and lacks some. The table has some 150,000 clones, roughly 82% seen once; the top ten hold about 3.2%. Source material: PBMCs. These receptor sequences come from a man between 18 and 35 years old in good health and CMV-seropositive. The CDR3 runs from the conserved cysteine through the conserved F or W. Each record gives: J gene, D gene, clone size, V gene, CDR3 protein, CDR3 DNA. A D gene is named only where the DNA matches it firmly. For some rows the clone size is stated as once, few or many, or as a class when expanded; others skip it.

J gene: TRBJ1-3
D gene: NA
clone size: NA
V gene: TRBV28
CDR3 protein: CASSPRDSGNTIYF
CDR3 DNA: TGTGCCAGCAGTCCCCGGGATTCTGGAAACACCATATATTTT

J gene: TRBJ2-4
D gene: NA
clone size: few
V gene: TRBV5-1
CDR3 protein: CASSQPGAGKNIQYF
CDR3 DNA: TGCGCCAGCAGCCAACCTGGGGCAGGGAAAAACATTCAGTACTTC

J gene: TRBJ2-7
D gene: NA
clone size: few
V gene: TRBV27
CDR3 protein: CASSLDSSYEQYF
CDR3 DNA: TGTGCCAGCAGTCTCGACAGCTCCTACGAGCAGTACTTC

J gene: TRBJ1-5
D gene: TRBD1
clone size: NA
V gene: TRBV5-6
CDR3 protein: CASSLRGRDRGANEPQHF
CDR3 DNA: TGTGCCAGCAGCTTGAGAGGGCGGGACAGGGGTGCGAACGAGCCCCAGCATTTT

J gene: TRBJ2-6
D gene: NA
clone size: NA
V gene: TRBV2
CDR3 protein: CASTEGNVLTF
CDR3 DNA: TGTGCCAGCACGGAGGGCAACGTCCTGACTTTC

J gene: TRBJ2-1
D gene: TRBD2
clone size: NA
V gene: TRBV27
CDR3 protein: CASSLTSGYNEQFF
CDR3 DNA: TGTGCCAGCAGTTTAACTAGCGGATATAATGAGCAGTTCTTC

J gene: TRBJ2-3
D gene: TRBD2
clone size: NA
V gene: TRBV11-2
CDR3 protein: CASSLGLAADTQYF
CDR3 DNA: TGTGCCAGCAGCTTGGGACTAGCCGCAGATACGCAGTATTTT

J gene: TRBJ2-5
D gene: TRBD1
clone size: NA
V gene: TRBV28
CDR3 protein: CASSYYGYKGQGEETQYF
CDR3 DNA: TGTGCCAGCAGCTATTATGGGTATAAGGGACAGGGGGAAGAGACCCAGTACTTC

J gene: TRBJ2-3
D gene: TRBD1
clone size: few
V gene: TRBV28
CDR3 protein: CASQDRVTDTQYF
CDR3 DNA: TGTGCCAGCCAAGACAGGGTTACAGATACGCAGTATTTT

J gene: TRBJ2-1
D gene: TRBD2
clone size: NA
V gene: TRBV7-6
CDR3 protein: CASSLDGRAENEQFF
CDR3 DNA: TGTGCCAGCAGCTTAGACGGGAGGGCCGAGAATGAGCAGTTCTTC

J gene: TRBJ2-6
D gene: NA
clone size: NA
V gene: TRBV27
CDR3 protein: CASSIGGSGANVLTF
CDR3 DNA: TGTGCCAGCAGCATCGGGGGTAGTGGGGCCAACGTCCTGACTTTC

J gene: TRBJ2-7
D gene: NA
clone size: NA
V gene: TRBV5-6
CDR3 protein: CASSLATPYEQYF
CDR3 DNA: TGTGCCAGCAGCTTGGCTACGCCCTACGAGCAGTACTTC

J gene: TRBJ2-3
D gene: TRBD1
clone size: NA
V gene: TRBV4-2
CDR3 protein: CASSQDSTGGSSTDTQYF
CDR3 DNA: TGTGCCAGCAGCCAAGATTCGACAGGGGGCTCCTCCACAGATACGCAGTATTTT

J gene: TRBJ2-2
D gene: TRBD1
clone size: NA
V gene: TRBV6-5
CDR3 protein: CASNYRGLAGELFF
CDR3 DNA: TGTGCCAGCAACTACAGGGGGTTGGCCGGGGAGCTGTTTTTT

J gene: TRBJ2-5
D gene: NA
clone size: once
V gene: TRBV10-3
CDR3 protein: CAISASGMETQYF
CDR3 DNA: TGTGCCATCAGTGCCTCGGGGATGGAGACCCAGTACTTC